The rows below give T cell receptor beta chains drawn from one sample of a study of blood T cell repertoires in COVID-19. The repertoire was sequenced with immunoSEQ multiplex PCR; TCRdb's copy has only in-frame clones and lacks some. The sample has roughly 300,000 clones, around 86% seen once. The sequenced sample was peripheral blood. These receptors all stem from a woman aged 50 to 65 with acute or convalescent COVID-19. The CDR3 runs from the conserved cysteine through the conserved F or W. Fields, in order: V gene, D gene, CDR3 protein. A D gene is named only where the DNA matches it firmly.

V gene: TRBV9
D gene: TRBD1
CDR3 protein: CASSSQGQSTGELFF

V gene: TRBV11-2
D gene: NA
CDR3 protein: CASSLASTEQYF

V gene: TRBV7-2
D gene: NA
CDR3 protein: CASSLVGAGNQPQHF

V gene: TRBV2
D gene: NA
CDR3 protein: CASSEGDSNYGYTF

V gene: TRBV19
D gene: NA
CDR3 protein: CASSVGGTIYYGYTF

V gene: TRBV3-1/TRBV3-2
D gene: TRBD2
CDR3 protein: CASSSGLAGGDEQYF

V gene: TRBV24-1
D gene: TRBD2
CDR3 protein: CATSLAGGLNEQFF

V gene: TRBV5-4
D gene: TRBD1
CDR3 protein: CASSKTGDPDTQYF

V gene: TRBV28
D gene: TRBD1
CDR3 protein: CASSWGDRELGNGYTF

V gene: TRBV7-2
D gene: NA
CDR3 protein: CASSLGFTAPLHF

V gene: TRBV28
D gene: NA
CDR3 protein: CASKPGHNTGELFF

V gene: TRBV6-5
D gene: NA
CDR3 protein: CASRSTGTDTQYF

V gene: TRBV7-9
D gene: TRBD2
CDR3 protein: CASSFSGRGTGELFF

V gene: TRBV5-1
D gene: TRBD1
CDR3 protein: CASSAEGQLNTEAFF

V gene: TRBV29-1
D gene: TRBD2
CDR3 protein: CSAGAGLSYNEQFF

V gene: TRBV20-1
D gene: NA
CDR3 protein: CSARVDGYTF

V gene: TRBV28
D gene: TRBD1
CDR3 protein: CASSLPRQGITFF

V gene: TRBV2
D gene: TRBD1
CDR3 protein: CASSSGTGGWGYTF

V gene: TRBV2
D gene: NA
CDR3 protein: CASSPWRGTLSYNEQFF

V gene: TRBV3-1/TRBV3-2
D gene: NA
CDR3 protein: CASSQDMGGNEKLFF

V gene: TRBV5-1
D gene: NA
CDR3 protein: CASSLDGGKNTEAFF

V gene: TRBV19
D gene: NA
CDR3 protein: CASSISPINTEAFF

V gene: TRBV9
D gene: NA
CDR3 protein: CASSLQGNPYEQYF

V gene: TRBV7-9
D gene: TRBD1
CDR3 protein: CASSSGQGRNQPQHF

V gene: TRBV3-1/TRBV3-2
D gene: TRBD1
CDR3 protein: CASSLGTGVYTEAFF

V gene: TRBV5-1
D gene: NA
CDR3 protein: CASSIQVHNEQFF

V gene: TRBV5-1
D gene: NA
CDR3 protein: CASSVDRPSGNTIYF

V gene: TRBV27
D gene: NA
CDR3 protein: CASSSLTGNYGYTF

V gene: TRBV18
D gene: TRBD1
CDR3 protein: CASSPVSVGQGPYEQYF

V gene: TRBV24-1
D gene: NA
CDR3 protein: CATSDFKSGSSEAFF

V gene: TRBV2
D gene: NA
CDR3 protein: CASSAVLEQYF

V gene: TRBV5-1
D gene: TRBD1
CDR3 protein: CASSLDRGVYGYTF

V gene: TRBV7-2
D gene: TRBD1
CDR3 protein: CASSLGTGTNYGYTF

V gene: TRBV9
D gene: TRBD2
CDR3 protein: CASSKTGLAGGPDEQFF

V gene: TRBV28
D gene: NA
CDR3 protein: CASSLPQGNTEAFF

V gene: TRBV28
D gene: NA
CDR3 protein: CASSFYSGTVYEQYF

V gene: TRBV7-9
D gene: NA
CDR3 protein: CASSLVEGGYTF

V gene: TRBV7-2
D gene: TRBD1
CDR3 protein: CASSRDPQGGGTEAFF

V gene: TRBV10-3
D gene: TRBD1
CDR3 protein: CAISERDSVNQPQHF

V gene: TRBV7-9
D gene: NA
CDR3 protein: CASENQAGNTIYF

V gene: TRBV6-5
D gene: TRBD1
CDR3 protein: CASGGQGLDEQYF

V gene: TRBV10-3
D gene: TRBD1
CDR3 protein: CAISSYGVRTGDNYGYTF

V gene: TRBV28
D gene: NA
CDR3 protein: CASSPGNTEAFF

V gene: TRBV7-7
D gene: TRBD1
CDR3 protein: CASSLDRASTDTQYF

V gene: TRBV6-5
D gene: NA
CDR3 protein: CASTLPGHPYNEQFF

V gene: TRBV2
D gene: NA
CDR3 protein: CASSDNTGETQYF

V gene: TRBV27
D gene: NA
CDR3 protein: CASSLVQGYEQYF

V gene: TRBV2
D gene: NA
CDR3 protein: CASSEEGRVYFNYGYTF

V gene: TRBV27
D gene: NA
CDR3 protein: CASSPHTSYEQYF

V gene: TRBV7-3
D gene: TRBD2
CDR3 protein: CASSLVPSGRSPGELFF